A selection of T cell receptor beta chains follows, all from one sample in a study of T cells expressing NK-cell markers. Reprocessing the 5' RACE reads, TCRdb reports a single entry for every CDR3 protein and omits DNA. The sample's table shows more than 400,000 distinct CDR3 sequences. The sample was blood T cells: a sorted CD56 or NKG2C T cell subset, CD4+ or CD8+ T cells, or bulk PBMC T cells (not recorded which). The receptors derive from a woman aged 18 to 75 in good health. CDR3s include the opening cysteine and the closing phenylalanine or tryptophan.

j_call	v_call	cdr3_aa
TRBJ2-1	TRBV28	CATATSGRAHEQFF
TRBJ1-6	TRBV5-1	CASREGAYNSPLHF
TRBJ2-2	TRBV29-1	CSVDKFGANTGELFF
TRBJ2-6	TRBV28	CASSSVRSGANVLTF
TRBJ2-7	TRBV7-2	CASSLGRTGRREQYF
TRBJ1-6	TRBV7-3	CASSSRAQNSPLHF
TRBJ2-2	TRBV20-1	CSASVKLSTGELFF
TRBJ2-7	TRBV29-1	CSVLGGAYEQYF
TRBJ1-2	TRBV5-1	CASSDGTGQLYGYTF
TRBJ2-3	TRBV29-1	CSVRPADTQYF
TRBJ1-1	TRBV6-5	CASSRQRTEAFF
TRBJ1-4	TRBV9	CASSAGTGSNEKLFF
TRBJ1-1	TRBV6-1	CASSTTGGAHTEAFF
TRBJ2-5	TRBV7-8	CASSPNRGLETQYF
TRBJ2-7	TRBV4-2	CASSHQLARTSYEQYF
TRBJ2-1	TRBV19	CASSIWGFKYNEQFF
TRBJ2-7	TRBV28	CASSDGVTYEQYF
TRBJ2-1	TRBV15	CATSRGRGNEQFF
TRBJ2-1	TRBV7-8	CASRGLAGEIEQFF
TRBJ1-5	TRBV20-1	CSARRDGNQPQHF
TRBJ1-1	TRBV11-2	CASSSVDSHTEAFF
TRBJ2-1	TRBV6-1	CASRWLAGYNEQFF
TRBJ1-1	TRBV30	CAWSWGGPTEAFF
TRBJ2-7	TRBV7-2	CASSLVSLGSEQYF
TRBJ2-3	TRBV12-3/TRBV12-4	CASSLQVLRGTDTQYF
TRBJ2-7	TRBV11-2	CASSSRTSVGYEQYF
TRBJ2-1	TRBV10-3	CAISESTGSSYNEQFF
TRBJ2-3	TRBV27	CASNPWGGPPDTQYF
TRBJ1-2	TRBV7-2	CASSPHNYGYTF
TRBJ2-5	TRBV29-1	CSVELGQQETQYF
TRBJ1-6	TRBV12-3/TRBV12-4	CASSPTSGSSPLHF
TRBJ2-2	TRBV6-2/TRBV6-3	CASSWGRGVGELFF
TRBJ2-1	TRBV29-1	CSVERRNEQFF
TRBJ2-2	TRBV20-1	CSAPAANVNTGELFF
TRBJ1-4	TRBV18	CASSPAGRESKLFF
TRBJ1-3	TRBV30	CAWSVLGGNTIYF
TRBJ2-7	TRBV29-1	CSVEGDTSYEQYF
TRBJ2-1	TRBV27	CASSPRGPYNEQFF
TRBJ2-7	TRBV7-2	CASSSLSAGHYEQYF
TRBJ2-2	TRBV4-3	CASSQVENTGELFF
TRBJ1-6	TRBV7-6	CASIGDRALWSPLHF
TRBJ1-4	TRBV4-2	CASSQQQDTNEKLFF
TRBJ2-6	TRBV28	CASRDFSGANVLTF
TRBJ1-5	TRBV12-3/TRBV12-4	CASTADVRRPQHF
TRBJ2-1	TRBV18	CASSPPIRDEQFF
TRBJ2-6	TRBV4-3	CASSQGDSSSGANVLTF